The clone carrying this T cell receptor beta chain showed up just a few times. This table comes from immunoSEQ multiplex PCR, and its TCRdb copy is limited to in-frame clones, with some not included. The sample lists approximately 250,000 clones, 88% occurring once. These data come from a study of blood T cell repertoires in COVID-19. Overall study: Both acute and convalescent COVID-19 samples were obtained from the United States, Italy and Spain. Sources were T cells, B-cell-depleted T cells, or PBMCs; the material itself was cDNA or gDNA.

Participants spanned ages roughly 18 to 90 years and resided in some 22 US areas. Which cohort a participant joined came from the clinical history participants gave. This TCR was sampled from a woman aged 40 to 50 who had been exposed to COVID-19. The sequenced sample consisted of PBMCs or T cells enriched from blood (not recorded which).

CDR3 DNA sequence: TGTGCCACCAGTGATAACCGGGACACACGACAGCAGTTCTTC. Translation: CATSDNRDTRQQFF. This rearrangement joins TRBV24-1 to TRBJ2-1, with D maybe TRBD1 (6 bases). Per germline, CDR1 KGHDR and CDR2 SFDVKD. The CDR3 is 14 amino acids. Trimming took 3 bases from V and 11 from J, leaving 16 bases between them.